The 26 T cell receptor beta chains below come from one sample, sequenced in a study of regulatory T cells in long-lasting Graves disease. According to the study, TCR beta libraries were built with iRepertoire HTBI primers and CDR3-region Arm-PCR. TCRdb re-derived calls from the multiplex PCR reads in MiXCR, one entry per CDR3 protein. The data contain 650,000 to 850,000 distinct CDR3 sequences, 25% to 30% of them seen just once; the ten biggest clones take up around 40%. Time point noted: persistent/refractory GD, antithyroid drugs over 5 years with positive TRAb. RNA extracted from PBMCs served as the sequencing template. The sequencing here drew on peripheral blood mononuclear cells (PBMCs), taken when the disease was refractory, from a patient treated with antithyroid drugs. These receptors originate from a female donor with Graves disease.

Comment on this clonotype: Possible read error: a much larger clone is one base away. The CDR3 does not close with the conserved phenylalanine or tryptophan, likely indicating a read error. V is TRBV6-1 and J is TRBJ2-7; 8 nucleotides match TRBD2. Trimming cost V 6 bases and J 6 bases; bases outside gene matches: 7. The CDR3 loop spans 13 amino acids. Per the germline V gene, CDR1 is MNHNS and CDR2 is SASEGT. The CDR3 DNA reads TGTGCCAGCAGCCCGAGCGGGAGTGGCGAGCAGTACTCC. It specifies CASSPSGSGEQYS.

The table lists this clonotype with many counts. For the CDR3, the DNA is TGTGCCAGTAGTCCTCGGACAGGGGCGGTGAACACTGAAGCTTTCTTT. This sequence encodes CASSPRTGAVNTEAFF. The J gene is TRBJ1-1, the V gene TRBV19; the match to TRBD1 covers 9 bases. The CDR3 extends over 16 amino acids. Germline assignment: CDR1 LNHDA and CDR2 SQIVND (reference sequence). Trimming removed 5 bases from V and 0 bases from J; junction bases left unmatched: 7. Looking up the rest from reference TRBV19 and TRBJ1-1 gives the full variable domain: DGGITQSPKYLFRKEGQNVTLSCEQNLNHDAMYWYRQDPGQGLRLIYYSQIVNDFQKGDIAEGYSVSREKKESFPLTVTSAQKNPTAFYLCASSPRTGAVNTEAFFGQGTRLTVV.

At least ten counts were recorded for this clonotype. DNA of the CDR3: TGTGCCAGCAGTCAAGCGGGGGTTAACACCGGGGAGCTGTTTTTT. Protein product: CASSQAGVNTGELFF. The genes are TRBV11-2 and TRBJ2-2, with 8 bases aligning to TRBD2. The J segment lost 2 bases and the V segment lost 6 bases, leaving 5 bases of the junction unmatched. CDR1 is SGHAT, CDR2 FQNNGV, per germline. The CDR3 covers 15 residues.

This chain joins TRBV5-1 and TRBJ2-5; D tentatively fits TRBD1 or TRBD2 (5 bases each). The germline V gene has CDR1 SGHRS and CDR2 YFSETQ. There are 15 residues in the CDR3. The V gene lost 4 bases and the J gene lost 2 bases, with 15 bases spanning the gap. In DNA form, the CDR3 reads TGCGCCAGCAGCCAAAACACGGGACCTCAAGAGACCCAGTACTTC. This gives the protein CASSQNTGPQETQYF.

There are a few counts of this clonotype. This rearrangement joins TRBV6-1 to TRBJ2-7; 7 positions match TRBD2. Germline CDR1 MNHNS, CDR2 SASEGT. This CDR3 region has 14 residues. The ends lost 8 bases at V and 3 bases at J; junction bases unmatched: 10. The CDR3 sequence is CASSIQSGDYEQYF. The DNA for the CDR3 is TGTGCCAGCTCTATACAAAGCGGGGACTACGAGCAGTACTTC.

This clonotype was seen a handful of times. This sequence joins TRBV19 and TRBJ2-6; D uncertain. Per germline, CDR1 LNHDA and CDR2 SQIVND (reference sequence). Trimming cost V 3 bases and J 0 bases, with 6 bases left between them. The CDR3 is 15 residues long. The CDR3 DNA is TGTGCCAGTAGTATTTCGGGCTCTGGGGCCAACGTCCTGACTTTC. It encodes CASSISGSGANVLTF.

The chain is built from TRBV6-1 and TRBJ1-1; 9 nucleotides agree with TRBD1. From germline, CDR1 is MNHNS and CDR2 SASEGT. This CDR3 contains 15 residues. Germline trimming cut 6 bases from V and 2 bases from J; bases unmatched to any gene: 7. CDR3 sequence reads: CASRLRQGENTEAFF. In nucleotides, the CDR3 is TGTGCCAGCAGACTACGACAGGGGGAAAACACTGAAGCTTTCTTT.

This clonotype was picked up a small number of times. V and J are TRBV20-1 and TRBJ1-2; D might be TRBD1 (5 bases). The CDR3 spans 14 residues. Germline values: CDR1 DFQATT, CDR2 SNEGSKA (reference sequence). Trimming removed 5 bases at V and 2 bases at J, with 15 bases between. The CDR3 reads CSAPDGGGNYGYTF. CDR3 coding DNA: TGCAGTGCTCCGGACGGGGGAGGGAACTATGGCTACACCTTC.

The chain carries TRBV20-1 and TRBJ1-1; TRBD1 aligns across 10 bases. Germline trimming cut 1 base from V and 5 bases from J; bases unmatched to any gene: 7. CDR1 DFQATT and CDR2 SNEGSKA come from the germline V gene (reference sequence). This CDR3 spans 15 amino acids. This CDR3 reads CSARVGDRGGTEAFF. The CDR3 nucleotides read TGCAGTGCTAGAGTAGGGGACAGGGGTGGTACTGAAGCTTTCTTT.

This clonotype was recorded many times. This rearrangement joins TRBV28 to TRBJ1-1; the D is unclear. V lost 1 base to trimming and J lost 0 bases, with 9 bases between them. CDR3 length: 15 residues. Germline V gene lookup returns CDR1 MDHEN and CDR2 SYDVKM. This CDR3 is CASSLLVEVNTEAFF. The CDR3 DNA follows: TGTGCCAGCAGTTTATTAGTGGAGGTGAACACTGAAGCTTTCTTT.

This clonotype was found a few times. The chain employs TRBV12-5 and TRBJ2-2; tentative D call: TRBD2 (6 bases). Germline CDR1 is LGHNT and CDR2 is FRNRAP. The CDR3 runs to 15 residues. The germline V and J ends were trimmed by 5 bases and 3 bases, with 13 bases remaining between them. This CDR3 reads CASGTPGGYTGELFF. DNA for the CDR3: TGTGCTAGTGGTACCCCCGGGGGTTACACCGGGGAGCTGTTTTTT.

This clonotype appeared once. Written as DNA, the CDR3 is TGTGCCAGCAGCTCCCCCGGGACGGACGGACGGCGAGAGCAGTACTTC. Its protein product is CASSSPGTDGRREQYF. The V gene is TRBV7-2, the J gene TRBJ2-7; D tentatively fits TRBD1 or TRBD2 (5 bases each). The germline V and J ends were trimmed by 4 bases and 7 bases, with 23 bases remaining between them. The CDR3 is 16 amino acids. Germline V lookup: CDR1 SGHTA, CDR2 FQGNSA. Complete variable domain (other parts from reference TRBV7-2 and TRBJ2-7): GAGVSQSPSNKVTEKGKDVELRCDPISGHTALYWYRQSLGQGLEFLIYFQGNSAPDKSGLPSDRFSAERTGGSVSTLTIQRTQQEDSAVYLCASSSPGTDGRREQYFGPGTRLTVT.

The CDR3 sequence: CASSLTLAGGRNEQYF. CDR3 bases: TGTGCCAGCAGCTTAACGCTGGCGGGAGGGAGGAACGAGCAGTACTTC. The genes are TRBV7-3 and TRBJ2-7; TRBD2 aligns across 9 bases. This CDR3 comprises 16 residues. The V and J ends lost 0 bases and 5 bases, in that order; junction bases with no gene match: 8. Germline CDR1 is SGHTA and CDR2 is FQGTGA.

The chain recombines TRBV28 with TRBJ2-5, with D perhaps matching TRBD1 or TRBD2 (5 bases each). Germline loops: CDR1 MDHEN, CDR2 SYDVKM. V was trimmed by 4 bases and J by 0 bases, leaving 9 bases between them. The CDR3 consists of 14 residues. The CDR3: CASSSGPNQETQYF. For the CDR3, the DNA is TGTGCCAGCAGTTCGGGACCAAACCAAGAGACCCAGTACTTC.

The chain couples TRBV7-9 to TRBJ2-4; possibly TRBD2 for D (6 bases). The V gene's germline CDR1 is SEHNR and CDR2 FQNEAQ (reference sequence). V lost 2 bases, J lost 1 base, and 15 bases lay in between. CDR3 size: 17 residues. The DNA of the CDR3 is TGTGCCAGCAGCTTAATGGAGGGTAGAAAGGCCAAAAACATTCAGTACTTC. This encodes CASSLMEGRKAKNIQYF.

This clonotype was found a few times. The V gene is TRBV10-3, the J gene TRBJ1-5, with D perhaps matching TRBD1 (6 bases). Trimming removed 10 bases at V and 5 bases at J, with 18 bases between. This CDR3 is built from 14 residues. Germline-derived CDR1 and CDR2 are ENHRY and SYGVKD. The CDR3 is CATGVQGADQPQHF. CDR3 nucleotide sequence: TGTGCCACCGGAGTACAGGGAGCTGATCAGCCCCAGCATTTT.

The V and J genes are TRBV12-3 or TRBV12-4 and TRBJ2-2; 10 positions agree with TRBD1. CDR3 size: 15 residues. V gave up 6 bases and J gave up 8 bases; unmatched junction bases: 9. CDR3 in DNA: TGTGCCAGCAGCGTCTCGACAGGGGGCGGGGGGGAGCTGTTTTTT. Its translation is CASSVSTGGGGELFF.

This clonotype was recorded only once. This chain joins TRBV20-1 and TRBJ2-3; weak D call: TRBD2 (6 bases). CDR1 is DFQATT and CDR2 is SNEGSKA in the germline V gene (reference sequence). This CDR3 region has 14 residues. The V end was cut by 6 bases, the J end by 0 bases, with 13 bases between. Here the CDR3 reads CSAGSSVSTDTQYF. Written as DNA, the CDR3 is TGCAGTGCAGGATCTAGCGTGAGCACAGATACGCAGTATTTT.

With regard to this clonotype: Its ends do not fully match the called genes, so a read error is possible. The rearrangement uses TRBV27 and TRBJ1-2; no definite D call. CDR3 size: 16 residues. CDR1 and CDR2 (germline): MNHEY, SMNVEV (reference sequence). The CDR3 loop is CACSLNSWAATYGYTF. The CDR3 bases are TGTGCCTGCAGTTTAAATAGTTGGGCCGCGACGTATGGCTACACCTTC.

V usage is TRBV10-3 and J usage is TRBJ2-7; a weak D match, TRBD1 (5 bases). CDR1 is ENHRY and CDR2 is SYGVKD in the germline V gene. Trimming took off 6 bases at V and 4 bases at J, with 7 bases between the two ends. This CDR3 is 11 amino acids long. CDR3 loop: CAISDRYEQYF. The DNA of the CDR3 is TGTGCCATCAGCGACAGATACGAGCAGTACTTC.

This clonotype showed up just a few times. The V gene is TRBV25-1, the J gene TRBJ1-3; D unclear. Deletions cut 4 bases from V and 7 bases from J, with 8 bases between. CDR3 length: 12 amino acids. Germline V gene lookup returns CDR1 MGHDK and CDR2 SYGVNS. CDR3 nucleotide sequence: TGTGCCAGCAGTGCTTCTGCTAACACCATATATTTT. This encodes CASSASANTIYF. Full variable domain (rest looked up from reference TRBV25-1 and TRBJ1-3): EADIYQTPRYLVIGTGKKITLECSQTMGHDKMYWYQQDPGMELHLIHYSYGVNSTEKGDLSSESTVSRIRTEHFPLTLESARPSHTSQYLCASSASANTIYFGEGSWLTVV.

The chain recombines TRBV6-2 or TRBV6-3 with TRBJ1-1; 7 bases are a match to TRBD1. This CDR3 spans 12 amino acids. Looked up from germline, CDR1 is MNHEY and CDR2 is SVGEGT. Trimming removed 2 bases from V and 7 bases from J; junction bases left unmatched: 1. For the CDR3, the DNA is TGTGCCAGCAGTTACGGGGACAGTGAAGCTTTCTTT. This sequence encodes CASSYGDSEAFF.

The chain joins TRBV19 to TRBJ1-5, with a weak D call TRBD1 (5 bases). Between the trimmed V and J ends, which lost 2 bases and 0 bases, there was a span of 8 bases. Germline lookup yields CDR1 LNHDA and CDR2 SQIVND (reference sequence). There are 15 residues in the CDR3. This chain's CDR3 is CASSILGPSNQPQHF. CDR3 DNA sequence: TGTGCCAGTAGTATACTGGGGCCTAGCAATCAGCCCCAGCATTTT.

This clonotype has ten or more counts. This rearrangement joins TRBV6-5 to TRBJ1-2; 9 positions agree with TRBD1. V gave up 1 base and J gave up 6 bases; unmatched junction bases: 15. The germline V gene has CDR1 MNHEY and CDR2 SVGAGI. This CDR3 spans 18 amino acids. The CDR3 DNA is TGTGCCAGCAGTTACTACCCACCCGGGACAGGGTTGGTCCATGGCTACACCTTC. Translation: CASSYYPPGTGLVHGYTF.

This clonotype showed up just once. The chain is built from TRBV13 and TRBJ2-3; D not certain. This CDR3 has 14 amino acids. CDR1 and CDR2 from the germline V gene are PRHDT and FYEKMQ (reference sequence). Trimming stripped 5 bases from V and 6 bases from J, with 15 bases between. The DNA of the CDR3 is TGTGCCAGCAGCGTAGAACAGCCCTCCGATACGCAGTATTTT. Its translation is CASSVEQPSDTQYF. The entire variable domain, with the rest obtained from reference TRBV13 and TRBJ2-3, is as follows: AAGVIQSPRHLIKEKRETATLKCYPIPRHDTVYWYQQGPGQDPQFLISFYEKMQSDKGSIPDRFSAQQFSDYHSELNMSSLELGDSALYFCASSVEQPSDTQYFGPGTRLTVL.

V gene TRBV6-2 or TRBV6-3 combines with J gene TRBJ1-1; perhaps TRBD1 as D (6 bases). CDR1 MNHEY and CDR2 SVGEGT come from the germline V gene. The V end lost 5 bases, the J end lost 11 bases, and 27 bases lay between the germline ends. This CDR3 region has 16 residues. The CDR3 coding sequence is TGTGCCAGCAGTGAGCCGGGACAAAGCCAGGGAAGAATGGCTTTCTTT. Translated, it gives CASSEPGQSQGRMAFF.